The 7 T cell receptor beta chains below all came from one sample that was sequenced in a study of cytomegalovirus exposure and HLA in healthy donors. PCR involved 60 Vbeta and 13 Jbeta primers. Libraries were prepared by immunoSEQ multiplex PCR; TCRdb keeps only in-frame clonotypes and omits some of them. Of about 98,000 clones in the sample, less than 90% were seen once. Material: PBMCs. These receptor sequences come from a middle-aged man in good health and CMV-seronegative.

V gene TRBV27 combines with J gene TRBJ2-7; tentative D call: TRBD2 (6 bases). The CDR3 loop spans 14 amino acids. Trimming cost V 5 bases and J 3 bases, with 14 bases left between them. Per the germline V gene, CDR1 is MNHEY and CDR2 is SMNVEV (reference sequence). This CDR3 reads CASSPGTSHYEQYF. The CDR3 DNA sequence: TGTGCCAGCAGTCCCGGGACTTCACACTACGAGCAGTACTTC.

The rearrangement links TRBV18 to TRBJ1-5; 8 positions agree with TRBD1. The CDR3 totals 15 residues. After removal of 5 bases from V and 3 bases from J, the junction contained 6 bases not matched to a gene. Germline assignment: CDR1 KGHSH and CDR2 LQKENI. CDR3 protein: CASSTTGAHNQPQHF. CDR3 in DNA: TGTGCCAGCTCAACGACAGGGGCTCACAATCAGCCCCAGCATTTT.

The chain is built from TRBV4-2 and TRBJ1-2; no clear D gene. Germline values: CDR1 LGHNA, CDR2 YNFKEQ. Trimming stripped 0 bases from V and 5 bases from J, with 19 bases between. This CDR3 has 17 residues. CDR3 residues: CASSQDGMGLVGYGYTF. The CDR3 nucleotides read TGTGCCAGCAGCCAAGACGGGATGGGCCTCGTGGGATATGGCTACACCTTC.

This clone was recorded a few times. The CDR3 is CASSPTGLAATYEQYF. Here the CDR3 DNA reads TGTGCCAGCAGCCCCACGGGACTAGCGGCAACCTACGAGCAGTACTTC. This rearrangement joins TRBV7-8 to TRBJ2-7; the match to TRBD2 covers 11 bases. J lost 2 bases, V lost 5 bases, and 8 bases had no gene match. The CDR3 has 16 residues. Germline values: CDR1 SGHVS, CDR2 FQNEAQ.

This sequence joins TRBV29-1 and TRBJ2-1; D is possibly TRBD1 (5 bases). The V gene lost 4 bases and the J gene lost 4 bases, with 8 bases spanning the gap. The V gene's germline CDR1 is SQVTM and CDR2 ANQGSEA. CDR3 length: 12 residues. The CDR3 loop reads CSVAGIYNEQFF. The CDR3 coding sequence is TGCAGCGTTGCAGGGATATACAATGAGCAGTTCTTC.

This chain connects TRBV2 to TRBJ1-3, with D possibly being TRBD1 (6 bases). This CDR3 spans 17 amino acids. CDR1 is SNHLY and CDR2 is FYNNEI in the germline V gene. V lost 6 bases to trimming and J lost 0 bases, with 18 bases between them. In DNA form, the CDR3 reads TGTGCCAGCAGCGACCGCCTGGGGGCCGACTCTGGAAACACCATATATTTT. Amino acids: CASSDRLGADSGNTIYF.

The V and J genes are TRBV5-1 and TRBJ2-5; TRBD2 aligns across 8 bases. Trimming removed 3 bases from V and 1 base from J; junction bases left unmatched: 8. The CDR3 extends over 16 amino acids. Germline CDR1 and CDR2: SGHRS and YFSETQ. The CDR3 DNA is TGCGCCAGCAGCTCCAATAGCGGGGCCCCCCAAGAGACCCAGTACTTC. Its protein is CASSSNSGAPQETQYF.